This T cell receptor (beta chain) derives from a study of cytomegalovirus exposure and HLA in healthy donors. In germline, CDR1 is GTSNPN, CDR2 SVGIG (reference sequence). The CDR3 covers 13 residues. This PCR relied on a set of 60 Vbeta primers and 13 Jbeta primers. Produced via immunoSEQ multiplex PCR; TCRdb's table is partial and in-frame only. The data show roughly 80,000 clones, about 70% seen once. About this clone itself: The junction shows a germline mismatch at one end, possibly a read error. This CDR3 is also generated by other DNA sequences in the sample.

The chain links TRBV30 to TRBJ2-7, with TRBD1 matching over 7 bases. The receptor was derived from a male donor in good health and CMV-seropositive. Sequencing was done on a sample of PBMCs. CDR3 protein: CACSRDSDYEQYF. In DNA, the CDR3 is TGTGCCTGCTCCCGGGACAGTGACTACGAACAGTACTTC.